This is a list of T cell receptor beta chains from one sample in a study of blood T cells in healthy people across ages. MiXCR was run by TCRdb on the 5' RACE reads, yielding one entry per CDR3 protein. The data show about 770,000 distinct CDR3 sequences, around 42% seen once. The sample consisted of blood. The origin of the receptors is a man aged 55 to 70 in good health. Each CDR3 is given with its conserved first and last residue. D genes are given only for firm matches. Some rows mark clone size as missing; the rest say once, few, many or name a class of expanded clone.

TRBD1	TRBJ2-7	NA	TRBV7-9	CASSSGQAYNEQYF	TGTGCCAGCAGCTCCGGACAGGCCTATAACGAGCAGTACTTC
TRBD1	TRBJ2-1	many	TRBV6-5	CAAAAPGQGSYEQFF	TGTGCCGCAGCCGCACCGGGACAGGGGAGCTATGAGCAGTTCTTC
NA	TRBJ1-6	few	TRBV20-1	CSARDNPNSPLHF	TGCAGTGCTAGGGACAATCCTAATTCACCCCTCCACTTT
TRBD1	TRBJ1-1	NA	TRBV29-1	CSVEGQGKIPEAFF	TGCAGCGTGGAGGGACAGGGCAAAATCCCTGAAGCTTTCTTT
NA	TRBJ2-1	NA	TRBV27	CASSSTLSYNEQFF	TGTGCCAGCAGTTCGACCCTTTCCTACAATGAGCAGTTCTTC
TRBD2	TRBJ2-7	NA	TRBV6-5	CASSFWASGGSYEQYF	TGTGCCAGCAGCTTCTGGGCTAGCGGGGGCTCCTACGAGCAGTACTTC
TRBD1	TRBJ2-4	few	TRBV6-1	CASSPGTGGSLAKNIQYF	TGTGCCAGCTCCCCCGGGACAGGGGGTTCTCTAGCCAAAAACATTCAGTACTTC
NA	TRBJ2-3	NA	TRBV10-3	CAIRVPSTDTQYF	TGTGCCATAAGGGTACCTAGCACAGATACGCAGTATTTT
TRBD1	TRBJ1-5	NA	TRBV5-5	CASSPHQGQQAYQPQHF	TGTGCCAGCAGCCCACACCAGGGACAGCAAGCCTATCAGCCCCAGCATTTT
TRBD2	TRBJ2-7	NA	TRBV5-6	CASSQGLAGSEQYF	TGTGCCAGCAGCCAGGGACTAGCGGGCTCCGAGCAGTACTTC
NA	TRBJ2-7	many	TRBV5-1	CASRQGYEQYF	TGTGCCAGCAGGCAGGGTTACGAGCAGTACTTC
NA	TRBJ2-3	NA	TRBV20-1	CSALNPGGITDTQYF	TGCAGTGCTTTGAACCCAGGGGGGATTACAGATACGCAGTATTTT
NA	TRBJ2-5	NA	TRBV28	CANSGGRRETQYF	TGTGCCAACAGTGGGGGGAGACGAGAGACCCAGTACTTC
NA	TRBJ2-7	NA	TRBV20-1	CSASSGNSYEQYF	TGCAGTGCTAGTTCTGGGAACTCCTACGAGCAGTACTTC
NA	TRBJ2-1	NA	TRBV6-4	CASSPETYNEQFF	TGTGCCAGCAGTCCTGAAACCTACAATGAGCAGTTCTTC
NA	TRBJ2-1	many	TRBV3-1	CASSQDIGRGSYNEQFF	TGTGCCAGCAGCCAAGATATTGGCAGGGGCTCCTACAATGAGCAGTTCTTC
NA	TRBJ1-6	few	TRBV7-2	CASRNRVTNSPLHF	TGTGCCAGCCGAAACCGGGTGACCAATTCACCCCTCCACTTT
TRBD2	TRBJ2-5	NA	TRBV5-5	CASSWTSGGEETRYF	TGTGCCAGCAGCTGGACTAGCGGGGGGGAGGAGACCCGGTACTTC
NA	TRBJ2-3	few	TRBV12-3/TRBV12-4	CASSLAARGGLADTQYF	TGTGCCAGCAGTTTAGCGGCGAGGGGGGGCCTAGCAGATACGCAGTATTTT
TRBD1	TRBJ1-6	NA	TRBV28	CASSPGQGMGPYNSPLHF	TGTGCCAGCAGTCCAGGACAGGGGATGGGCCCATATAATTCACCCCTCCACTTT
NA	TRBJ1-1	NA	TRBV7-2	CASGPDPDTEAFF	TGTGCCAGCGGCCCAGACCCTGACACTGAAGCTTTCTTT
NA	TRBJ2-5	many	TRBV5-1	CASSLHPGRQETQYF	TGCGCCAGCAGCTTGCACCCCGGTCGCCAAGAGACCCAGTACTTC
NA	TRBJ2-1	once	TRBV2	CAGSLYNGQFF	TGTGCCGGCAGTCTGTACAATGGGCAGTTCTTC
NA	TRBJ1-2	NA	TRBV4-3	CASSPLGAADYGYTF	TGCGCCAGCAGTCCTCTGGGGGCGGCGGACTATGGCTACACCTTC
NA	TRBJ1-1	NA	TRBV5-1	CASCVDSRNTEAFF	TGCGCCAGCTGTGTGGACAGCAGAAACACTGAAGCTTTCTTT
TRBD2	TRBJ2-1	few	TRBV6-5	CASSYSGGGKYNEQFF	TGTGCCAGCAGTTACTCCGGGGGGGGGAAGTACAATGAGCAGTTCTTC
NA	TRBJ2-1	few	TRBV7-2	CASSLSAGLYNEQFF	TGTGCCAGCAGCTTATCTGCGGGACTCTACAATGAGCAGTTCTTC
NA	TRBJ1-2	NA	TRBV4-3	CASSQSTGRGGSGYTF	TGCGCCAGCAGCCAATCCACAGGGAGGGGAGGGAGCGGCTACACCTTC
NA	TRBJ2-3	NA	TRBV3-1	CASSLLHGARDTQYF	TGTGCCAGCAGCCTACTTCACGGCGCTAGAGATACGCAGTATTTT
NA	TRBJ2-7	once	TRBV6-2/TRBV6-3	CASSYRSPNEQYF	TGTGCCAGCAGTTACAGGAGCCCCAATGAGCAGTACTTC
TRBD2	TRBJ2-1	few	TRBV12-3/TRBV12-4	CASRMTSGGANEQFF	TGTGCCAGCAGGATGACTAGCGGGGGGGCTAATGAGCAGTTCTTC
NA	TRBJ2-6	many	TRBV6-1	CASSLYRSSGANVLTF	TGTGCCAGCAGTTTATACAGAAGCTCTGGGGCCAACGTCCTGACTTTC
TRBD2	TRBJ2-7	NA	TRBV20-1	CNAPSKRGGQNEQYF	TGCAATGCCCCCTCAAAGCGGGGGGGCCAAAACGAGCAGTACTTC
NA	TRBJ2-3	NA	TRBV29-1	CSVEIMDTQYF	TGCAGCGTTGAGATCATGGATACGCAGTATTTT
NA	TRBJ1-5	NA	TRBV12-3/TRBV12-4	CASSLREMAPQHF	TGTGCCAGCAGTTTAAGGGAGATGGCGCCCCAGCATTTT
TRBD2	TRBJ2-7	NA	TRBV7-2	CASSDSRGGLAGAEQYF	TGTGCCAGCAGCGACTCAAGGGGCGGACTAGCGGGGGCTGAGCAGTACTTC
TRBD2	TRBJ2-5	NA	TRBV12-3/TRBV12-4	CASSGAGGEETQYF	TGTGCCAGCAGCGGAGCGGGGGGAGAGGAGACCCAGTACTTC
TRBD1	TRBJ2-3	NA	TRBV7-9	CASRPGQSASTDTQYF	TGTGCCAGCAGACCGGGACAGTCGGCGAGCACAGATACGCAGTATTTT
NA	TRBJ2-6	many	TRBV29-1	CSVQGYGANVLTF	TGCAGCGTCCAGGGATATGGGGCCAACGTCCTGACTTTC
NA	TRBJ1-5	NA	TRBV20-1	CSVLPGGVEWDKPQHF	TGCAGTGTCCTACCTGGTGGGGTCGAATGGGATAAGCCCCAGCATTTT
NA	TRBJ1-2	NA	TRBV5-6	CASSFPGASDYTF	TGTGCCAGCAGTTTCCCAGGGGCAAGTGACTACACCTTC
NA	TRBJ2-1	NA	TRBV20-1	CSARDPLNNEQFF	TGCAGTGCTAGGGATCCCCTAAACAATGAGCAGTTCTTC
NA	TRBJ1-1	once	TRBV7-9	CASSLNRQNTEAFF	TGTGCCAGCAGCTTAAATCGACAGAACACTGAAGCTTTCTTT
NA	TRBJ2-6	NA	TRBV12-3/TRBV12-4	CASSLSGSFAGANVLTF	TGTGCCAGCAGCCTCTCAGGTAGCTTTGCTGGGGCCAACGTCCTGACTTTC
NA	TRBJ2-5	NA	TRBV2	CASSEVRYQETQYF	TGTGCCAGCAGTGAGGTCAGATATCAAGAGACCCAGTACTTC
TRBD1	TRBJ2-7	few	TRBV27	CASSSLDRVDYEQYF	TGTGCCAGCAGTTCTCTGGACAGGGTTGACTACGAGCAGTACTTC
NA	TRBJ1-6	NA	TRBV19	CASSIDRGNESPLHF	TGTGCCAGTAGTATAGATCGCGGTAATGAGTCACCCCTCCACTTT
NA	TRBJ2-3	NA	TRBV5-1	CASSLVGTSTSTDTQYF	TGCGCCAGCAGCTTGGTAGGGACTTCAACTAGCACAGATACGCAGTATTTT
NA	TRBJ1-4	NA	TRBV9	CASSVAATNEKLFF	TGTGCCAGCAGCGTAGCCGCAACTAATGAAAAACTGTTTTTT
NA	TRBJ1-1	NA	TRBV20-1	CSARREWNTEAFF	TGCAGTGCTAGAAGGGAGTGGAACACTGAAGCTTTCTTT
TRBD1	TRBJ1-2	few	TRBV12-3/TRBV12-4	CASSLRQGIYGYTF	TGTGCCAGCAGTTTACGACAGGGGATTTATGGCTACACCTTC
TRBD1	TRBJ1-4	NA	TRBV12-3/TRBV12-4	CASSRGTGDGEKLFF	TGTGCCAGCAGTCGAGGGACAGGGGATGGGGAAAAACTGTTTTTT
TRBD1	TRBJ2-1	few	TRBV20-1	CSARQPRTGNPYNEQFF	TGCAGTGCTAGACAGCCTAGGACAGGGAACCCCTACAATGAGCAGTTCTTC